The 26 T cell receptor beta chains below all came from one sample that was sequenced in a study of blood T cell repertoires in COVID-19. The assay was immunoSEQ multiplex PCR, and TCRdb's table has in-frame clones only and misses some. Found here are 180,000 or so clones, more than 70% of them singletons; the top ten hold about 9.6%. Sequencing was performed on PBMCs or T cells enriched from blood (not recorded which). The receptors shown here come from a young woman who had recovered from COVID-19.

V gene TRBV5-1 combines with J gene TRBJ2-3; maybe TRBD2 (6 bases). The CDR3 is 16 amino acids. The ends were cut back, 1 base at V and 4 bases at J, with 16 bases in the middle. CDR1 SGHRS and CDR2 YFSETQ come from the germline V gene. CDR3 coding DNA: TGCGCCAGCAGCTTGCTAGCGATCTCGCTTGCAGATACGCAGTATTTT. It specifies CASSLLAISLADTQYF.

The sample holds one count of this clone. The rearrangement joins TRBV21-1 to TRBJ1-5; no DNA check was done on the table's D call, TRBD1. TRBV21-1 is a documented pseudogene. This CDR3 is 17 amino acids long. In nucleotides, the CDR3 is TGTGCCAGCAGCAAAGCGGAAAATGGACAGGGGCGACGGCCCCAGCATTTT. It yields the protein CASSKAENGQGRRPQHF.

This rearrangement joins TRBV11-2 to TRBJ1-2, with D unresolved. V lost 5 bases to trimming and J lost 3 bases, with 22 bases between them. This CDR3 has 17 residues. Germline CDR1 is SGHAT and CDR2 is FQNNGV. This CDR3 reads CASSPTVEAHSDYGYTF. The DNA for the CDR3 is TGTGCCAGCAGCCCCACTGTGGAGGCCCACTCTGACTATGGCTACACCTTC.

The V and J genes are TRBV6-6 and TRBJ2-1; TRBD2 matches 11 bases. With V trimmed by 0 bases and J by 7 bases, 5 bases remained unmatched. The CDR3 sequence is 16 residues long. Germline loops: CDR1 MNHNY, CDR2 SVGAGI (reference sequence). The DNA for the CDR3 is TGTGCCAGCAGTTACTCGGGAATAGCGGGAGGGAATGAGCAGTTCTTC. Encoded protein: CASSYSGIAGGNEQFF.

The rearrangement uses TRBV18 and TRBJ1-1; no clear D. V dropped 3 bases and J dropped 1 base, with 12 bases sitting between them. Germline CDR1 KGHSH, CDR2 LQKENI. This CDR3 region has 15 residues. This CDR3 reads CASSPPRGPNTEAFF. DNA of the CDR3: TGTGCCAGCTCACCCCCTCGGGGTCCGAACACTGAAGCTTTCTTT.

The CDR3 coding sequence is TGTGCCAGCAGCTTGAGTGGCGGTAGCCACTACGAGCAGTACTTC. This sequence encodes CASSLSGGSHYEQYF. This chain joins TRBV7-2 and TRBJ2-7; D is uncertain. This CDR3 is built from 15 residues. Trimming pared 3 bases from V and 3 bases from J, leaving 15 bases between. Germline CDR1 is SGHTA and CDR2 is FQGNSA.

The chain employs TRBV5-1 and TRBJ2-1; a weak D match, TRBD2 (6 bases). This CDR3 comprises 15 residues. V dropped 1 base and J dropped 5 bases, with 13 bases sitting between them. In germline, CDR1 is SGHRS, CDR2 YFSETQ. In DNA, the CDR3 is TGCGCCAGCAGCTTGAACGGGAGCCCGGACAATGAGCAGTTCTTC. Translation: CASSLNGSPDNEQFF.

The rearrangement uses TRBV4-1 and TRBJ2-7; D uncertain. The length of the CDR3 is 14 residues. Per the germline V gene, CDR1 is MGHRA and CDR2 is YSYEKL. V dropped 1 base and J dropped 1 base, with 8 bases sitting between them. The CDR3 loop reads CASSQAVRSYEQYF. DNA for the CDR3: TGCGCCAGCAGCCAAGCGGTCAGGTCCTACGAGCAGTACTTC.

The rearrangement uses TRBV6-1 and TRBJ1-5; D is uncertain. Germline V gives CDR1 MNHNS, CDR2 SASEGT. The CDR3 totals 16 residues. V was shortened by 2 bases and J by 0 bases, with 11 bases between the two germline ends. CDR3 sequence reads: CASSERRTVSNQPQHF. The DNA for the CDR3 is TGTGCCAGCAGTGAAAGAAGGACTGTTAGCAATCAGCCCCAGCATTTT.

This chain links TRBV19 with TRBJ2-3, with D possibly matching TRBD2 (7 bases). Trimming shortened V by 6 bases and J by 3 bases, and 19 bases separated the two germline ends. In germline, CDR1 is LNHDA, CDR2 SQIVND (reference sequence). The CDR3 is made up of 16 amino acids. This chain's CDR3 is CASSIGGGRGTDTQYF. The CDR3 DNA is TGTGCCAGTAGCATCGGGGGCGGGAGAGGGACAGATACGCAGTATTTT. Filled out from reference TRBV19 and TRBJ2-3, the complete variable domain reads DGGITQSPKYLFRKEGQNVTLSCEQNLNHDAMYWYRQDPGQGLRLIYYSQIVNDFQKGDIAEGYSVSREKKESFPLTVTSAQKNPTAFYLCASSIGGGRGTDTQYFGPGTRLTVL.

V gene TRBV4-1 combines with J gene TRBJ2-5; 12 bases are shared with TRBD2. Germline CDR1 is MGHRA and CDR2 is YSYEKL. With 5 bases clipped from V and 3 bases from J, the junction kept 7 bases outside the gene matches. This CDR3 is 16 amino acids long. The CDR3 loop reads CASSSGLAGPKETQYF. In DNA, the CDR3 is TGCGCCAGCAGCTCGGGACTAGCGGGCCCTAAAGAGACCCAGTACTTC.

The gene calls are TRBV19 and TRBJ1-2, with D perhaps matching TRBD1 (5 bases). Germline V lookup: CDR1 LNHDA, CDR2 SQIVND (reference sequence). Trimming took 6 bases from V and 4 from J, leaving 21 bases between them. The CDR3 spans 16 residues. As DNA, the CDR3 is TGTGCCAGTAGGGCGGCCAGGGCCTTATCCCCCTATGGCTACACCTTC. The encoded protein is CASRAARALSPYGYTF. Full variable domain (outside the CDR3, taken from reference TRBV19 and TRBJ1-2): DGGITQSPKYLFRKEGQNVTLSCEQNLNHDAMYWYRQDPGQGLRLIYYSQIVNDFQKGDIAEGYSVSREKKESFPLTVTSAQKNPTAFYLCASRAARALSPYGYTFGSGTRLTVV.

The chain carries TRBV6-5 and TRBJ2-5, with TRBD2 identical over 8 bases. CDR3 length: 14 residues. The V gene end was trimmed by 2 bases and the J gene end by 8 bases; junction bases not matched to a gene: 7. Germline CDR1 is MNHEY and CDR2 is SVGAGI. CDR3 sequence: CASSYIGRGDTQYF. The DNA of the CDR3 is TGTGCCAGCAGTTACATCGGGAGGGGAGATACCCAGTACTTC.

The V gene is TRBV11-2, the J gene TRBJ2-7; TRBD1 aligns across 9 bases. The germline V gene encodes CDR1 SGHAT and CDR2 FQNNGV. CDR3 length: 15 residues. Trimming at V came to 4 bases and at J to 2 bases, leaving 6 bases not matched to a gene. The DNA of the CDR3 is TGTGCCAGCAGCTACCGACAGGGGGGTCCCTACGAGCAGTACTTC. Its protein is CASSYRQGGPYEQYF. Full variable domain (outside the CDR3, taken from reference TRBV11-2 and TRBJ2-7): EAGVAQSPRYKIIEKRQSVAFWCNPISGHATLYWYQQILGQGPKLLIQFQNNGVVDDSQLPKDRFSAERLKGVDSTLKIQPAKLEDSAVYLCASSYRQGGPYEQYFGPGTRLTVT.

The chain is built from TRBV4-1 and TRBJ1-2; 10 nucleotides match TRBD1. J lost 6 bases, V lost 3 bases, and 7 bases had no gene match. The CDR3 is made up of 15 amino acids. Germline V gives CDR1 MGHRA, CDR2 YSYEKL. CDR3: CASSHYGGQGNGYTF. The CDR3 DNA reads TGCGCCAGCAGCCACTACGGGGGACAGGGGAATGGCTACACCTTC.

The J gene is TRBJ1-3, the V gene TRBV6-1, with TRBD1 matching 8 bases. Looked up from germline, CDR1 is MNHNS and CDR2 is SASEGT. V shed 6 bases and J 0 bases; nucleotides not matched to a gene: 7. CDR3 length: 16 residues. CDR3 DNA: TGTGCCAGCAGGGAACGACAGGGGTACTCTGGAAACACCATATATTTT. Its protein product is CASRERQGYSGNTIYF.

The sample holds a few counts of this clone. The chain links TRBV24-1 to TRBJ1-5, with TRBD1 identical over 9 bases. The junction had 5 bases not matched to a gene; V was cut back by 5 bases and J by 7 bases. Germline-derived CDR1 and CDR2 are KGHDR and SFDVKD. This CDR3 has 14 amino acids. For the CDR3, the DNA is TGTGCCACCAGTGTACAGGGGGCGCACCAGCCCCAGCATTTT. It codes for CATSVQGAHQPQHF.

The CDR3 reads CASSSDFPMTEAFF. The CDR3 DNA follows: TGCGCCAGCAGCTCGGACTTCCCTATGACTGAAGCTTTCTTT. The chain links TRBV5-1 to TRBJ1-1; D unresolved. The length of the CDR3 is 14 residues. Trimming left V 3 bases short and J 5 bases short, with 14 bases between. Germline values: CDR1 SGHRS, CDR2 YFSETQ.

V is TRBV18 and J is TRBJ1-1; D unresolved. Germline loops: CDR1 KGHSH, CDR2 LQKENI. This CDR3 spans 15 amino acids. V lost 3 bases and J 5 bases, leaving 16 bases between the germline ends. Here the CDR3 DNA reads TGTGCCAGCTCACCTCGAAGTCCCCGCAGTACTGAAGCTTTCTTT. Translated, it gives CASSPRSPRSTEAFF.

CDR3 residues: CASSPVYEQYF. CDR3 DNA: TGTGCCAGCAGTCCAGTCTACGAGCAGTACTTC. The rearrangement joins TRBV6-6 to TRBJ2-7; D is ambiguous. V lost 5 bases, J lost 3 bases, and 5 bases lay in between. Germline V gene lookup returns CDR1 MNHNY and CDR2 SVGAGI (reference sequence). This CDR3 region has 11 residues.

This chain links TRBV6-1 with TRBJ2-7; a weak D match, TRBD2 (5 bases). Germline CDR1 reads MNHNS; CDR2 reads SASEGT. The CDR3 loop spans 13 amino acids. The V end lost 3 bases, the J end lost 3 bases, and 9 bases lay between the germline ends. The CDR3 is CASSDIRGYEQYF. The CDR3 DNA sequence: TGTGCCAGCAGTGACATACGGGGCTACGAGCAGTACTTC.

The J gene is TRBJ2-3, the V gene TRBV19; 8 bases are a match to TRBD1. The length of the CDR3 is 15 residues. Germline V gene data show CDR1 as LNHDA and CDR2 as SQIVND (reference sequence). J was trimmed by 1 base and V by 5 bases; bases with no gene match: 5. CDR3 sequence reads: CASSALTGGTDTQYF. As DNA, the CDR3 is TGTGCCAGTAGTGCGTTGACAGGGGGCACAGATACGCAGTATTTT.

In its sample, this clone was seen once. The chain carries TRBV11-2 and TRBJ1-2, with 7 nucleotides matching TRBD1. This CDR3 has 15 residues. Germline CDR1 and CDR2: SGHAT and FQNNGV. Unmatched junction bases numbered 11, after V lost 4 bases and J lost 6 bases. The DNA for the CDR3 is TGTGCCAGCAGCTCAGAGCCAGGGGGATATGATGGCTACACCTTC. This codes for CASSSEPGGYDGYTF. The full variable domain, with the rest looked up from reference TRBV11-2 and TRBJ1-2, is EAGVAQSPRYKIIEKRQSVAFWCNPISGHATLYWYQQILGQGPKLLIQFQNNGVVDDSQLPKDRFSAERLKGVDSTLKIQPAKLEDSAVYLCASSSEPGGYDGYTFGSGTRLTVV.

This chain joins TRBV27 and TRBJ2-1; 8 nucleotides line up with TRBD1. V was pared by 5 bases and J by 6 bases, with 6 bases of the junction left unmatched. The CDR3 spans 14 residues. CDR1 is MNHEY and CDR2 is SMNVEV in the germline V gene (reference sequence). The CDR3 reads CASSAGGVPNEQFF. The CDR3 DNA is TGTGCCAGCAGTGCAGGGGGCGTTCCCAATGAGCAGTTCTTC.

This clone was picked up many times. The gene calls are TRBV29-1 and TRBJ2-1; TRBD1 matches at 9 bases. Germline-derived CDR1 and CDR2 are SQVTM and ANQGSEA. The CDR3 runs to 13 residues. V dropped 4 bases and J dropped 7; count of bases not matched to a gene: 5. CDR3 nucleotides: TGCAGCGTTGCCTGGACAGGGGAAAATGAGCAGTTCTTC. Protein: CSVAWTGENEQFF.

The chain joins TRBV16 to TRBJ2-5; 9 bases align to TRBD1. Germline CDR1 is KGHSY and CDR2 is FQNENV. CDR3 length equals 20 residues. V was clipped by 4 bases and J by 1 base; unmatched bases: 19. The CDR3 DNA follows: TGTGCCAGCAGCCGCCGGGTCGAGACAGGGGGGGACTATACCCAAGAGACCCAGTACTTC. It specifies CASSRRVETGGDYTQETQYF.